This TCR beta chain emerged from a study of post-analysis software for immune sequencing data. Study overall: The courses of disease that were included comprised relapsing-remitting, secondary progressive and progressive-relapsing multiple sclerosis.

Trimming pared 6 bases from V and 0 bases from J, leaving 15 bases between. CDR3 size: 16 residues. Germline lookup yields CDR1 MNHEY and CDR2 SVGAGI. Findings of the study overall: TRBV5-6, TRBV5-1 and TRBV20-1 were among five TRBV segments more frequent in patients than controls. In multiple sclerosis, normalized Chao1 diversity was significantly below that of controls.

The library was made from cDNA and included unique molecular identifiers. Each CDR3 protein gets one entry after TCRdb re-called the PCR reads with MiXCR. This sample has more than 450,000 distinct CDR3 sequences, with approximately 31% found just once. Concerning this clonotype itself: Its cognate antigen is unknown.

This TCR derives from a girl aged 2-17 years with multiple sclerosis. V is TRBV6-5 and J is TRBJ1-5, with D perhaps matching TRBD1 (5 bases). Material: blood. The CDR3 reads CASRAGNLYSNQPQHF. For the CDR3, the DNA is TGTGCCAGCAGGGCAGGGAACCTATATAGCAATCAGCCCCAGCATTTT.